Sequencing of this T cell receptor (beta chain) was carried out in a study of CD8 T cells in Susac syndrome. Random hexamers were used to reverse transcribe roughly 0.45 to 1 ug of RNA. Amplification of TCR beta CDR3 used immunoSEQ multiplex PCR across 54 Vbeta and 13 Jbeta. MiXCR, applied by TCRdb to the immunoSEQ multiplex PCR reads, yields one record per CDR3 protein. The sample includes about 85,000 distinct CDR3 sequences, around 94% of them seen just once. CD8+ and CD4+ T cells from blood underwent TCR beta sequencing, which was carried out in a high-throughput format. Controls matched for age and sex were healthy donors. Through negative isolation, CD4+ and CD8+ T cells were obtained, while TEMRA cells were enriched using FACS. Germline CDR1 reads MDHEN; CDR2 reads SYDVKM. The junction had 3 bases not matched to a gene; V was cut back by 6 bases and J by 1 base. The CDR3 loop spans 14 amino acids.

This clonotype was recorded a few times. The chain couples TRBV28 to TRBJ2-5; 9 bases fit TRBD1. The receptor's source is a human donor in good health. The sequencing input was CD8+ T cells from PBMCs. The CDR3 protein is CASSQTGGQETQYF. The CDR3, as DNA: TGTGCCAGCAGCCAGACAGGGGGCCAAGAGACCCAGTACTTC. The full variable domain, completed using reference TRBV28 and TRBJ2-5, is DVKVTQSSRYLVKRTGEKVFLECVQDMDHENMFWYRQDPGLGLRLIYFSYDVKMKEKGDIPEGYSVSREKKERFSLILESASTNQTSMYLCASSQTGGQETQYFGPGTRLLVL.